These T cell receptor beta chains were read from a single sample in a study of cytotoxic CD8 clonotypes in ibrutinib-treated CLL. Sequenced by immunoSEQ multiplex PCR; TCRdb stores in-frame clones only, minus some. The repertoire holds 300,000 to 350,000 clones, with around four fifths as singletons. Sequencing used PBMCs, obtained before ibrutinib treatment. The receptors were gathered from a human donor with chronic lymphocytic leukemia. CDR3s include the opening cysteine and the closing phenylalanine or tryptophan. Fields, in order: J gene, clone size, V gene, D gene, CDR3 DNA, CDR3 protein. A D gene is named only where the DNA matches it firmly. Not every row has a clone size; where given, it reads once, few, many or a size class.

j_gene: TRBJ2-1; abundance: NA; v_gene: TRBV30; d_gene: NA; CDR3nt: TGTGCCTGGGGGAGGCGTTGGCGGGGCCTTTTGGGGAGGAATGAGCAGTTCTTC; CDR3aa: CAWGRRWRGLLGRNEQFF
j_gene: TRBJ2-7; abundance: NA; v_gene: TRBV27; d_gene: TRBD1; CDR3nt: TGTGCCAGCAGTTTAGAAGCAGGGGGTCCCTACGAGCAGTACTTC; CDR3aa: CASSLEAGGPYEQYF
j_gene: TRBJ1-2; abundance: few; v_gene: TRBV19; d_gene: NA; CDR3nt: TGTGCCAGTAGTAGAAGGGTGGAGGGCTACACCTTC; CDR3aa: CASSRRVEGYTF
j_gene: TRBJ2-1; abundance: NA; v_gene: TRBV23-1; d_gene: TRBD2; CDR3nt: TGCGCCAGCAGTCTTTGTGGGAGGGCCTTCTGTAATGAGCAGTTCTTC; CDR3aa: CASSLCGRAFCNEQFF
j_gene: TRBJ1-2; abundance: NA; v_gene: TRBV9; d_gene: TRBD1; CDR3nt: TGTGCCAGCAGCCCCAGGGACAGCAACTACTATGGCTACACCTTC; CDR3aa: CASSPRDSNYYGYTF
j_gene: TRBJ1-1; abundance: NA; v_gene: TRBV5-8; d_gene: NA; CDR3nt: TGTGCCAGCAGCGCCTCGTCGGGGGCGGCTGAAGCTTTCTTT; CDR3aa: CASSASSGAAEAFF
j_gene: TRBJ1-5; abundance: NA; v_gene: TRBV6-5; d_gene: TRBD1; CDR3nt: TGTGCCAGCAGACAGACAGGGTGGAATCAGCCCCAGCATTTT; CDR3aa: CASRQTGWNQPQHF
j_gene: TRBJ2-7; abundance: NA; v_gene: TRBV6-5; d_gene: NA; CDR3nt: TGTGCCAGCAGTTCGATGACAGGCCCCTACGAGCAGTACTTC; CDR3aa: CASSSMTGPYEQYF
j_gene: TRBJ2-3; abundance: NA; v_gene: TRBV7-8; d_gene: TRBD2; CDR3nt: TGTGCCAGCAGCCTGGACAGGGTTCGCAGACTAGCGGGAAGCACAGATACGCAGTATTTT; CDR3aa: CASSLDRVRRLAGSTDTQYF
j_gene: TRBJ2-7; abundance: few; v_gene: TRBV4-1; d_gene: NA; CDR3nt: TGCGCCAGCAGCCAAGATTATGGGGACATCAGCGCCTACGAGCAGTACTTC; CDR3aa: CASSQDYGDISAYEQYF
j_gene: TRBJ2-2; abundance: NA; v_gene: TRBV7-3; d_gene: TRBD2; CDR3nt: TGTGCCAGCAGCGTGGGACTAGCGAACACCGGGGAGCTGTTTTTT; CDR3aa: CASSVGLANTGELFF
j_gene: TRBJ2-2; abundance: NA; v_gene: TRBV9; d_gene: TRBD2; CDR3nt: TGTGCCAGCAGTCCTAGCGGGAGGGCGCAGCCCGGGGAGCTGTTTTTT; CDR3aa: CASSPSGRAQPGELFF
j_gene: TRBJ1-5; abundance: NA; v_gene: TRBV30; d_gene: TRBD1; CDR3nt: TGTGCCTGGAGTATTCCGGGGACAGGGGATCAGCCCCAGCATTTT; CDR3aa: CAWSIPGTGDQPQHF
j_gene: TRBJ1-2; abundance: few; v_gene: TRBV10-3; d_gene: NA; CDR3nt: TGTGCCATCAGTGAGGCAGGGGCTAACTATGGCTACACCTTC; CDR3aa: CAISEAGANYGYTF
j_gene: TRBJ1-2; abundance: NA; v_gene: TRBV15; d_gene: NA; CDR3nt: TGTGCCACCAGCAGAGTCGCGACGGACAGTAGCTATGGCTACACCTTC; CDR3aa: CATSRVATDSSYGYTF
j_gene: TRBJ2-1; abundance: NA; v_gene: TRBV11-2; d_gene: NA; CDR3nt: TGTGCCAGCAGCGAAGAGGTGAATGCGGATCTCAATGAGCAGTTCTTC; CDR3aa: CASSEEVNADLNEQFF
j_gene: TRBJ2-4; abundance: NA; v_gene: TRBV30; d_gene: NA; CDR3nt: TGTGCCTGGAGTGGGTCTGATATAGCCAAAAACATTCAGTACTTC; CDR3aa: CAWSGSDIAKNIQYF
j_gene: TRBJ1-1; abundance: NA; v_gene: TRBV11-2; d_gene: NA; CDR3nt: TGTGCCAGCAGGAATGTGGGATCTGAAGCTTTCTTT; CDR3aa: CASRNVGSEAFF
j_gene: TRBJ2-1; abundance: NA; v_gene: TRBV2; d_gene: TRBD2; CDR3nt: TGTGCCACCGAGAGAACTAGCGGGACGGATGAGCAGTTCTTC; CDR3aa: CATERTSGTDEQFF
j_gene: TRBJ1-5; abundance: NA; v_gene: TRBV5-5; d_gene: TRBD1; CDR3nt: TGTGCCAGCAGTTACACTCTTACAGGGGGAGGGAATCAGCCCCAGCATTTT; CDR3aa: CASSYTLTGGGNQPQHF
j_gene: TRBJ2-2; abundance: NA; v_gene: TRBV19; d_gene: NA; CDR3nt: TGTGCCAGTAGTATAATGGCAGCGAACACCGGGGAGCTGTTTTTT; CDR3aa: CASSIMAANTGELFF
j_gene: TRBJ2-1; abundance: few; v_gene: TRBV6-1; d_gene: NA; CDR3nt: TGTGCCAGCAGTGAAGTAGGGTTGTTGTACAATGAGCAGTTCTTC; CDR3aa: CASSEVGLLYNEQFF
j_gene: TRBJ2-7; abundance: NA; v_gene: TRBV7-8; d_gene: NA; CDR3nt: TGTGCCAGCAGCTTAGGTACAGGCTACGAGCAGTACTTC; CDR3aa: CASSLGTGYEQYF
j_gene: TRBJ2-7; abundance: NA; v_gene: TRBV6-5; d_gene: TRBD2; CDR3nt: TGTGCCAGCAGTTACCGCGGGAGGGCCTACGAGCAGTACTTC; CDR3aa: CASSYRGRAYEQYF
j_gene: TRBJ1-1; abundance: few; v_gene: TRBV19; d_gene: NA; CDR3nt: TGTGCCACCGGGGGCCGGGGGCCGGACACTGAAGCTTTCTTT; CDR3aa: CATGGRGPDTEAFF
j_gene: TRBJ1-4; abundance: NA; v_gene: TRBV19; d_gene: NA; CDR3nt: TGTGCCAGCCAAAGGGGCGTGAATGAAAAACTGTTTTTT; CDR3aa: CASQRGVNEKLFF
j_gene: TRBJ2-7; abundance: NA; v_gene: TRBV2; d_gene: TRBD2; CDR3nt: TGTGCCAGCAGTGAAATCGGGAGGAGGGCCTCCTACGAGCAGTACTTC; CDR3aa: CASSEIGRRASYEQYF
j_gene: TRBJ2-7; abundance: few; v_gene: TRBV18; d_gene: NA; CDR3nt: TGTGCCAGCTCACCACGGGCAGGACGCTACGAGCAGTACTTC; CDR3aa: CASSPRAGRYEQYF
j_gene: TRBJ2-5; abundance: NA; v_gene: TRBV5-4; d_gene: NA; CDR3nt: TGTGCCAGCAGCCCGGGAGTCCAAGAGACCCAGTACTTC; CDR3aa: CASSPGVQETQYF
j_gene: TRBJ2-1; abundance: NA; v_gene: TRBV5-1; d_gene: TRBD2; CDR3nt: TGCGCCAGCAGCTTGTCGCTAGCGGCGAGCTCCTACAATGAGCAGTTCTTC; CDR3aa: CASSLSLAASSYNEQFF
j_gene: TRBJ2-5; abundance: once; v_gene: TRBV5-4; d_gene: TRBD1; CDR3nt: TGTGCCAGCAGTTCCGGGACAGGGATCCCAGAGGATCAAGAGACCCAGTACTTC; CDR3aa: CASSSGTGIPEDQETQYF
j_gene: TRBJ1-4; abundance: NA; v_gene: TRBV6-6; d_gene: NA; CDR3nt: TGTGCCAGTTCGGTGCGAGCTAATGAAAAACTGTTTTTT; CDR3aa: CASSVRANEKLFF
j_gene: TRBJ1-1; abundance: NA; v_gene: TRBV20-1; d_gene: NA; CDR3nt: TGCTCAACCCCAGGGAGCACTGAAGCTTTCTTT; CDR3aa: CSTPGSTEAFF
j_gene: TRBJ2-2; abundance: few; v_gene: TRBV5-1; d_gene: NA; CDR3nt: TGCGCCAGCAGCTTGGGGACGGTCACCGGGGAGCTGTTTTTT; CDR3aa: CASSLGTVTGELFF
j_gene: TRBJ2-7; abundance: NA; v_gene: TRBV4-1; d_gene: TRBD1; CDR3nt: TGCGCCAGCAGCCGGGACAGGGCATCCTACGAGCAGTACTTC; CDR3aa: CASSRDRASYEQYF
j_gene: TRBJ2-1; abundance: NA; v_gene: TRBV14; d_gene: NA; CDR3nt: TGTGCCAGCAGCCCCCACGTTAGGGCCTGGGACAATGAGCAGTTCTTC; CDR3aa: CASSPHVRAWDNEQFF
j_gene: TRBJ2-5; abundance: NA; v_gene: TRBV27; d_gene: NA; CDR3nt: TGTGCCAGCAGTTACACCGTAGACCAAGAGACCCAGTACTTC; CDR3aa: CASSYTVDQETQYF
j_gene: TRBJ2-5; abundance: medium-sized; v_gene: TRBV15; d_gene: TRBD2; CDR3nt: TGTGCCACCAGCAGAGCGACTAGCGGGATCCAAGAGACCCAGTACTTC; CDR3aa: CATSRATSGIQETQYF
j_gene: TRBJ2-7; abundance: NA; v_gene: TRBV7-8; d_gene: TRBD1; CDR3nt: TGTGCCAGCAGCTCGTTCCAGGGGGACCACTACGAGCAGTACTTC; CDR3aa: CASSSFQGDHYEQYF
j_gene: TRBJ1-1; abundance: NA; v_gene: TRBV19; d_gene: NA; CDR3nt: TGTGCCAGTAGTATGATTGGGGGGGTGAACACTGAAGCTTTCTTT; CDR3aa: CASSMIGGVNTEAFF
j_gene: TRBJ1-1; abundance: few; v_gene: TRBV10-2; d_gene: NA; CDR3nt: TGCGCCAGCAGTGAGTACACTGAAGCTTTCTTT; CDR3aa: CASSEYTEAFF
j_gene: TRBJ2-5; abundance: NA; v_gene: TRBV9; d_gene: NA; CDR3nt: TGTGCCAGCAGCGTAGGGGGCCAAGAGACCCAGTACTTC; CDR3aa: CASSVGGQETQYF
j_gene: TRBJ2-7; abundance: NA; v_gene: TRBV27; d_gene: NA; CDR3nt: TGTGCCAGCAGTTTGAATCAGGGATTAGGGAACGAGCAGTACTTC; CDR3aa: CASSLNQGLGNEQYF
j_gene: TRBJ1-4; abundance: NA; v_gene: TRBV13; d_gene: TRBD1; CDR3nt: TGTGCCAGCAGCTTAGGCCTGGGGACAGGACCAGAAAAACTGTTTTTT; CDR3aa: CASSLGLGTGPEKLFF
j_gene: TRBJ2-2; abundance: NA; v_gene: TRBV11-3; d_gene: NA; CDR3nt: TGTGCCAGCAGCTTTGGGGGAGTTGGGAACACCGGGGAGCTGTTTTTT; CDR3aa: CASSFGGVGNTGELFF
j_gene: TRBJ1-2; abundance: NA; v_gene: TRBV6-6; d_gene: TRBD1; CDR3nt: TGTGCCAGCAGTTACGGGGCAGGGGGCTATGGCTACACCTTC; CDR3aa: CASSYGAGGYGYTF
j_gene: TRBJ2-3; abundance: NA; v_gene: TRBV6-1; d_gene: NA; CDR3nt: TGTGCCAGCAGTGATATCGCGGGATTTGCCACAGATACGCAGTATTTT; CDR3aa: CASSDIAGFATDTQYF
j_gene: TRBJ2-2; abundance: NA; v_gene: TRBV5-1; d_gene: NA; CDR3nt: TGCGCCAGCAGCGCCGTATCCACCGGGGAGCTGTTTTTT; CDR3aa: CASSAVSTGELFF
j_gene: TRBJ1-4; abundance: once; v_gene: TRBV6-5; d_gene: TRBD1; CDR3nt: TGTGCCAGCAGCAGACAGGGGGCGTCTGAAAAACTGTTTTTT; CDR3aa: CASSRQGASEKLFF
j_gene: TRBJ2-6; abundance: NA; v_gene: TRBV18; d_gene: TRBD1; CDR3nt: TGTGCCAGCTCACCTACGGCGGGACAGGGTAACTCTGGGGCCAACGTCCTGACTTTC; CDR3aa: CASSPTAGQGNSGANVLTF
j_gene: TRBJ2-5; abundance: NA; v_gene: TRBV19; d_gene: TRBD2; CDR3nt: TGTGCCAGTAGGACTAGCGGAGAAGAGACCCAGTACTTC; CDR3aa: CASRTSGEETQYF
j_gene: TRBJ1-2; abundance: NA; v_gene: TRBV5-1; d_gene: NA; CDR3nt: TGCGCCAGCAGCCCCCGGACAGTAGGATTTGGCTACACCTTC; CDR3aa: CASSPRTVGFGYTF
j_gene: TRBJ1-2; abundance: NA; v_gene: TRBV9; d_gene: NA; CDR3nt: TGTGCCAGCAGCGAGTGGGACGGATCGGGCGAAGCTAACTATGGCTACACCTTC; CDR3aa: CASSEWDGSGEANYGYTF